The next 22 T cell receptor beta chains were all read from a single sample in a study of OX40 agonist ivuxolimab in advanced cancers. Sequenced by immunoSEQ multiplex PCR; TCRdb stores in-frame clones only, minus some. The data contain about 28,000 clones, about 86% of them singletons. The source was CD4+ or CD8+ T cells sorted from blood, collected in a trial of the OX40 agonist ivuxolimab. These receptors all stem from an adult with an advanced solid tumor such as melanoma, head and neck, liver or kidney cancer.

This chain links TRBV5-4 with TRBJ2-2; 10 bases map to TRBD1. Germline V CDR1 and CDR2: SGHNT, YYREEE (reference sequence). The CDR3 extends over 19 amino acids. J lost 2 bases, V lost 4 bases, and 14 bases had no gene match. CDR3 sequence (DNA): TGTGCCAGCAGCCGAACGAGGACAGGGGGTTACTTCAACACCGGGGAGCTGTTTTTT. This encodes CASSRTRTGGYFNTGELFF. Filled out from reference TRBV5-4 and TRBJ2-2, the complete variable domain reads ETGVTQSPTHLIKTRGQQVTLRCSSQSGHNTVSWYQQALGQGPQFIFQYYREEENGRGNFPPRFSGLQFPNYSSELNVNALELDDSALYLCASSRTRTGGYFNTGELFFGEGSRLTVL.

The chain combines TRBV2 with TRBJ2-7; unclear D gene. The germline V and J ends were trimmed by 8 bases and 3 bases, with 5 bases remaining between them. Germline V gene sequence: CDR1 SNHLY, CDR2 FYNNEI. The CDR3 is 10 amino acids. CDR3 nucleotides: TGTGCCAGCCACAACTACGAGCAGTACTTC. It is translated as CASHNYEQYF.

This clone was picked up a small number of times. The chain is built from TRBV14 and TRBJ1-1; D unclear. There are 14 residues in the CDR3. V was clipped by 6 bases and J by 1 base, with 12 bases between them. CDR1 is SGHDN, CDR2 FVKESK, per germline. CDR3 loop: CASSSQASNTEAFF. The DNA for the CDR3 is TGTGCCAGCAGTTCACAAGCATCGAACACTGAAGCTTTCTTT.

This clone was picked up a small number of times. This chain connects TRBV27 to TRBJ2-7; D may be TRBD1 or TRBD2 (6 bases each). Between the trimmed V and J ends, which lost 8 bases and 5 bases, there was a span of 22 bases. CDR1 is MNHEY, CDR2 SMNVEV, per germline (reference sequence). This CDR3 has 15 amino acids. CDR3: CASQVAVTGANEQYF. The DNA of the CDR3 is TGTGCCAGCCAAGTAGCGGTGACGGGGGCCAACGAGCAGTACTTC.

The chain recombines TRBV7-9 with TRBJ2-7; no definite D call. Germline values: CDR1 SEHNR, CDR2 FQNEAQ (reference sequence). This CDR3 has 12 amino acids. Trimming took off 5 bases at V and 2 bases at J, with 7 bases between the two ends. Here the CDR3 DNA reads TGTGCCAGCAGCCAAACAGCCTACGAGCAGTACTTC. As protein: CASSQTAYEQYF. Based on the CDR3 plus reference TRBV7-9 and TRBJ2-7, the full variable domain is DTGVSQNPRHKITKRGQNVTFRCDPISEHNRLYWYRQTLGQGPEFLTYFQNEAQLEKSRLLSDRFSAERPKGSFSTLEIQRTEQGDSAMYLCASSQTAYEQYFGPGTRLTVT.

This sequence joins TRBV28 and TRBJ2-7; TRBD1 agrees at 9 bases. Germline V gives CDR1 MDHEN, CDR2 SYDVKM. The CDR3 extends over 14 amino acids. V dropped 6 bases and J dropped 3; count of bases not matched to a gene: 6. The CDR3 nucleotides read TGTGCCAGCAGGATAAACAGGGGGCTCTACGAGCAGTACTTC. It codes for CASRINRGLYEQYF. The entire variable domain, with the rest obtained from reference TRBV28 and TRBJ2-7, is as follows: DVKVTQSSRYLVKRTGEKVFLECVQDMDHENMFWYRQDPGLGLRLIYFSYDVKMKEKGDIPEGYSVSREKKERFSLILESASTNQTSMYLCASRINRGLYEQYFGPGTRLTVT.

The genes are TRBV6-5 and TRBJ2-6; D unclear. Trimming took 3 bases from V and 0 from J, leaving 6 bases between them. Germline-derived CDR1 and CDR2 are MNHEY and SVGAGI. The CDR3 extends over 15 amino acids. CDR3 protein: CASSYGDSGANVLTF. DNA for the CDR3: TGTGCCAGCAGTTATGGGGACTCTGGGGCCAACGTCCTGACTTTC.

This clone was detected only a few times. The gene calls are TRBV11-2 and TRBJ2-5; D might be TRBD1 or TRBD2, each matching 5 bases. The CDR3 runs to 15 residues. Trimming stripped 5 bases from V and 4 bases from J, with 17 bases between. Germline CDR1 SGHAT, CDR2 FQNNGV. Here the CDR3 DNA reads TGTGCCAGCAGCCGAGGGGACGAAATGGGAGAGACCCAGTACTTC. Its translation: CASSRGDEMGETQYF.

J is TRBJ2-2 and V is TRBV28; D is unclear. Trimming removed 6 bases at V and 0 bases at J, with 14 bases between. CDR3 size: 16 residues. Germline CDR1 MDHEN, CDR2 SYDVKM. In DNA, the CDR3 is TGTGCCAGCAGCCCTCTCGACAATTCGAACACCGGGGAGCTGTTTTTT. Amino acid sequence: CASSPLDNSNTGELFF.

The chain combines TRBV25-1 with TRBJ2-2; tentative D call: TRBD2 (5 bases). Trimming took 4 bases from V and 2 from J, leaving 14 bases between them. Germline assignment: CDR1 MGHDK and CDR2 SYGVNS. This CDR3 is 16 amino acids long. The chain's CDR3 is CASSGLPGSNTGELFF. The DNA for the CDR3 is TGTGCCAGCAGTGGTCTGCCGGGATCAAACACCGGGGAGCTGTTTTTT.

The CDR3 coding sequence is TGTGCCAGCAGCGGTTGGGGGAGGGAGACCCAGTACTTC. This translates into CASSGWGRETQYF. The chain joins TRBV5-6 to TRBJ2-5; possible D gene TRBD2, 6 bases. Germline V gives CDR1 SGHDT, CDR2 YYEEEE. CDR3 size: 13 residues. Trimming removed 4 bases from V and 5 bases from J, with 12 bases in between. Using reference TRBV5-6 and TRBJ2-5 for the parts outside the CDR3, the full variable domain is DAGVTQSPTHLIKTRGQQVTLRCSPKSGHDTVSWYQQALGQGPQFIFQYYEEEERQRGNFPDRFSGHQFPNYSSELNVNALLLGDSALYLCASSGWGRETQYFGPGTRLLVL.

This rearrangement joins TRBV18 to TRBJ2-7; maybe TRBD2 (5 bases). V lost 1 base and J lost 3, with 10 bases in between. In germline, CDR1 is KGHSH, CDR2 LQKENI. The CDR3 loop spans 14 amino acids. In DNA form, the CDR3 reads TGTGCCAGCTCACCACTGGGAGAGGGCTACGAGCAGTACTTC. This sequence encodes CASSPLGEGYEQYF.

V and J are TRBV2 and TRBJ2-7, with 10 bases matching TRBD2. V was clipped by 7 bases and J by 5 bases; unmatched bases: 14. The length of the CDR3 is 16 residues. Germline V lookup: CDR1 SNHLY, CDR2 FYNNEI. The CDR3 DNA is TGTGCCAGCACCTTGAACTACGGGACTAGCGTGGACGAGCAGTACTTC. The encoded protein is CASTLNYGTSVDEQYF.

In this sample, this clone turned up a few times. The chain links TRBV5-5 to TRBJ2-7; no clear D. The length of the CDR3 is 14 residues. Germline V CDR1 and CDR2: SGHKS, YYEKEE (reference sequence). V lost 1 base and J lost 5, with 13 bases in between. Here the CDR3 DNA reads TGTGCCAGCAGCTTGAGGCTTCTCATCCACGAGCAGTACTTC. Encoded protein: CASSLRLLIHEQYF.

The rearrangement links TRBV7-9 to TRBJ1-2; no clear D. Trimming took off 2 bases at V and 5 bases at J, with 15 bases between the two ends. CDR1 is SEHNR and CDR2 is FQNEAQ in the germline V gene (reference sequence). The CDR3 covers 15 residues. For the CDR3, the DNA is TGTGCCAGCAGCTTACCTGGCCTAGCCCGGTATGGCTACACCTTC. It translates to CASSLPGLARYGYTF.

To note about this clone: The same CDR3 arises from other DNA sequences in this sample as well. The gene calls are TRBV7-9 and TRBJ2-1, with TRBD2 identical over 7 bases. V trimming: 6 bases; J trimming: 4 bases; junction bases outside the gene matches: 9. Germline loops: CDR1 SEHNR, CDR2 FQNEAQ (reference sequence). The CDR3 contains 15 residues. The DNA for the CDR3 is TGTGCCAGCAGTTTGGGGGGGTTGACTTACAATGAGCAGTTCTTC. The encoded protein is CASSLGGLTYNEQFF. The complete variable domain, with remaining parts taken from reference TRBV7-9 and TRBJ2-1, reads DTGVSQNPRHKITKRGQNVTFRCDPISEHNRLYWYRQTLGQGPEFLTYFQNEAQLEKSRLLSDRFSAERPKGSFSTLEIQRTEQGDSAMYLCASSLGGLTYNEQFFGPGTRLTVL.

The V gene is TRBV15, the J gene TRBJ2-1, with 8 bases that match TRBD2. V was clipped by 1 base and J by 3 bases; unmatched bases: 5. The CDR3 covers 16 residues. Germline loops: CDR1 LNHNV, CDR2 YYDKDF (reference sequence). As DNA, the CDR3 is TGTGCCACCAGCAGAGGAGCGCGGGGGGTCTACAATGAGCAGTTCTTC. The encoded protein is CATSRGARGVYNEQFF.

This sequence joins TRBV4-1 and TRBJ2-1; possible D gene TRBD1, 6 bases. CDR1 and CDR2 from the germline V gene are MGHRA and YSYEKL. Between the trimmed V and J ends, which lost 3 bases and 10 bases, there was a span of 13 bases. The CDR3 contains 13 residues. The CDR3 DNA sequence: TGCGCCAGCAGCCATTTGTCGCAGGGGGAGCAGTTCTTC. It yields the protein CASSHLSQGEQFF.

CDR3 coding DNA: TGTGCCAGCAGCTTCTCGGCCGGGGAGCTGTTTTTT. It translates to CASSFSAGELFF. The chain links TRBV7-9 to TRBJ2-2; D remains ambiguous. The CDR3 covers 12 residues. Per the germline V gene, CDR1 is SEHNR and CDR2 is FQNEAQ (reference sequence). Trimming removed 3 bases from V and 6 bases from J, with 5 bases in between.

V and J are TRBV9 and TRBJ2-1, with D perhaps matching TRBD2 (5 bases). V lost 4 bases and J 7 bases, leaving 15 bases between the germline ends. CDR1 and CDR2 (germline): SGDLS, YYNGEE. CDR3 length equals 14 residues. DNA for the CDR3: TGTGCCAGCAGCCCAACTGGACTGATTAATGAGCAGTTCTTC. It encodes CASSPTGLINEQFF.

This clone was detected a few times. The chain uses TRBV30 and TRBJ1-1, with a possible D match to TRBD1 (5 bases). Trimming pared 1 base from V and 4 bases from J, leaving 10 bases between. The CDR3 covers 13 residues. From germline, CDR1 is GTSNPN and CDR2 SVGIG (reference sequence). The CDR3 DNA reads TGTGCCTGGAGTGAGGACATTCTCACTGAAGCTTTCTTT. This codes for CAWSEDILTEAFF. Complete variable domain (other parts from reference TRBV30 and TRBJ1-1): SQTIHQWPATLVQPVGSPLSLECTVEGTSNPNLYWYRQAAGRGLQLLFYSVGIGQISSEVPQNLSASRPQDRQFILSSKKLLLSDSGFYLCAWSEDILTEAFFGQGTRLTVV.

The CDR3 nucleotides are TGTGCCAGCAGTTACTCGGCAGGGTATGAGACCCAGTACTTC. Amino acids: CASSYSAGYETQYF. The rearrangement links TRBV6-5 to TRBJ2-5, with D possibly TRBD1 on 5 matching bases. Per the germline V gene, CDR1 is MNHEY and CDR2 is SVGAGI. The CDR3 sequence is 14 residues long. V was trimmed by 0 bases and J by 5 bases, leaving 10 bases between them.